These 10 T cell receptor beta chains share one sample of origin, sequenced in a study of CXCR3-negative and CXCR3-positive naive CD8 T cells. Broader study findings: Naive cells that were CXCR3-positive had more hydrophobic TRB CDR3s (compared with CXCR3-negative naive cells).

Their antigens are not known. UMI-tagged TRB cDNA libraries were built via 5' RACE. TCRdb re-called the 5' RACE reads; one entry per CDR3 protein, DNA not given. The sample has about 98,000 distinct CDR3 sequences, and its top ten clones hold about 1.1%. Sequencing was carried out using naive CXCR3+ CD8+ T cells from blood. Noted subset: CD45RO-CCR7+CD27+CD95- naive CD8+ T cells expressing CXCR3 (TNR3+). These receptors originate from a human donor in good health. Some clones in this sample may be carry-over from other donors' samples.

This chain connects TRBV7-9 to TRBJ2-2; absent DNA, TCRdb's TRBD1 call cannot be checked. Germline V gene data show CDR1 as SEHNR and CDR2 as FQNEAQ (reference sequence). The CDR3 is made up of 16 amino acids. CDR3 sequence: CASSLVPGNRPGELFF.

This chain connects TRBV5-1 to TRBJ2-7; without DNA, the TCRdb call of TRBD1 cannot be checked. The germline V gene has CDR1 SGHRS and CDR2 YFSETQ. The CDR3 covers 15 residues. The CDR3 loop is CASSARDRDSYEQYF.

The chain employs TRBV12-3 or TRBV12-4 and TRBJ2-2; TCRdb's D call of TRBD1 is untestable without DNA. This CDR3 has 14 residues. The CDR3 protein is CASTMSQGAGELFF.

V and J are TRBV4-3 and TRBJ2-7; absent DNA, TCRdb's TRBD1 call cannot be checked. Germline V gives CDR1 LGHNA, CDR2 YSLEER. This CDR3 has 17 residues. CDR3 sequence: CASSQDLRSGQIYEQYF.

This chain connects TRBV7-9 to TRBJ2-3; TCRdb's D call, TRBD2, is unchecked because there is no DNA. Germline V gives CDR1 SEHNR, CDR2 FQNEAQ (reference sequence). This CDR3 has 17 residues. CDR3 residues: CASSGPSGGAGTDTQYF. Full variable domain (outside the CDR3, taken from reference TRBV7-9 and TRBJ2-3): DTGVSQNPRHKITKRGQNVTFRCDPISEHNRLYWYRQTLGQGPEFLTYFQNEAQLEKSRLLSDRFSAERPKGSFSTLEIQRTEQGDSAMYLCASSGPSGGAGTDTQYFGPGTRLTVL.

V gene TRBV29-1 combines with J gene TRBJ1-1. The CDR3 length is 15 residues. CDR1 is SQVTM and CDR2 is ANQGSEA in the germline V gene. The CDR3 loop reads CSVEGSAFLNTEAFF.

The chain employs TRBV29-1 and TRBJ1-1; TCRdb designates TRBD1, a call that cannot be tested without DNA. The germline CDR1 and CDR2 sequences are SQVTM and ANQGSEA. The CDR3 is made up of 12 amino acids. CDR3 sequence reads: CSAWTGLTEAFF. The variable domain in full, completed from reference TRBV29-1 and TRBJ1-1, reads SAVISQKPSRDICQRGTSLTIQCQVDSQVTMMFWYRQQPGQSLTLIATANQGSEATYESGFVIDKFPISRPNLTFSTLTVSNMSPEDSSIYLCSAWTGLTEAFFGQGTRLTVV.

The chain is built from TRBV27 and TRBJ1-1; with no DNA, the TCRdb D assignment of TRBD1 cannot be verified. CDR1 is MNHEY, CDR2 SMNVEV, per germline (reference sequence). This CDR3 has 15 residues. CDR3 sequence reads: CATLAAYRVNTEAFF.

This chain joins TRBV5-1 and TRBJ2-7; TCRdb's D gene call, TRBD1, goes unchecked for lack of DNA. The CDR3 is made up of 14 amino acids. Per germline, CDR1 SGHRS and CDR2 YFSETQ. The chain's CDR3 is CASSLGTGEYEQYF. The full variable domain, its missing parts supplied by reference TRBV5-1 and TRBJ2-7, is KAGVTQTPRYLIKTRGQQVTLSCSPISGHRSVSWYQQTPGQGLQFLFEYFSETQRNKGNFPGRFSGRQFSNSRSEMNVSTLELGDSALYLCASSLGTGEYEQYFGPGTRLTVT.

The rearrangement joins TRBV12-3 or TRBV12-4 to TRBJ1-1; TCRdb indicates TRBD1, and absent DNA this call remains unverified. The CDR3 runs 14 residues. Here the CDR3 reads CASSLQGLVTEAFF.